This T cell receptor (beta chain) stems from a study of blood T cell repertoires in COVID-19. Generated by immunoSEQ multiplex PCR, the TCRdb table keeps only in-frame clones and is missing some. The sample holds approximately 470,000 clones, around 90% seen once. The CDR3 contains 15 residues. Germline V gene lookup returns CDR1 MNHEY and CDR2 SVGEGT. V trimming: 5 bases; J trimming: 0 bases; junction bases outside the gene matches: 4. Adults between about 18 and 89 years of age took part from more than 20 US areas. The chain is built from TRBV6-2 or TRBV6-3 and TRBJ1-1; 9 bases fit TRBD1. The sequence came from a woman in her late teens or twenties who had recovered from COVID-19. The sequenced sample was PBMCs or T cells enriched from blood (not recorded which). The CDR3 reads CASSLQGALNTEAFF. The CDR3 coding sequence is TGTGCCAGCAGTCTACAGGGGGCTTTGAACACTGAAGCTTTCTTT.